Listed below are T cell receptor beta chains from one sample, sequenced in a study of cytomegalovirus exposure and HLA in healthy donors. Sequencing was performed with immunoSEQ multiplex PCR; in TCRdb, only in-frame clones are kept and a portion is missing. The sample records around 65,000 clones, around 73% being singletons. Sequencing was done on a sample of PBMCs. The receptors come from a girl under 18 in good health and CMV-seropositive. CDR3s include the opening cysteine and the closing phenylalanine or tryptophan. The D gene is left open where the match is weak. Not every row has a clone size; where given, it reads once, few, many or a size class.

TRBV30	-	TRBJ2-7	-	CAWSSNSGQTQYF	TGTGCCTGGAGTTCTAATTCGGGACAAACGCAGTACTTC
TRBV4-3	TRBD1	TRBJ1-4	-	CASSQDLWTGYFEKLFF	TGCGCCAGCAGCCAAGATCTGTGGACAGGGTATTTTGAAAAACTGTTTTTT
TRBV5-1	TRBD1	TRBJ1-1	-	CASSHTLRDRETEAFF	TGCGCCAGCAGCCACACCCTCCGGGACAGGGAAACTGAAGCTTTCTTT
TRBV7-8	-	TRBJ1-1	-	CASSLEGAREGGAFF	TGTGCCAGCAGCTTAGAGGGAGCCAGGGAGGGAGGGGCTTTCTTT
TRBV7-9	TRBD1	TRBJ1-6	-	CASSRQGVSPLHF	TGTGCCAGCAGCCGACAGGGGGTTTCACCCCTCCACTTT
TRBV5-1	TRBD1	TRBJ1-1	once	CASSPGQGITEAFF	TGCGCCAGCAGCCCGGGACAGGGGATAACTGAAGCTTTCTTT
TRBV7-8	-	TRBJ2-1	-	CASSLLATEGHNEQFF	TGTGCCAGCAGCTTATTGGCGACGGAGGGCCACAATGAGCAGTTCTTC
TRBV7-6	TRBD2	TRBJ2-7	-	CASSQGTSGIGEQYF	TGTGCCAGCAGCCAAGGGACTAGCGGGATAGGCGAGCAGTACTTC
TRBV10-3	-	TRBJ1-4	-	CAISESEEAPRGGLFF	TGTGCCATCAGTGAGTCGGAAGAGGCGCCCAGAGGAGGACTGTTTTTT
TRBV5-1	-	TRBJ2-7	few	CASSLAGEEQYF	TGCGCCAGCAGCTTGGCCGGTGAAGAGCAGTACTTC